The clone carrying this T cell receptor beta chain was seen more than once but under ten times. Localized lung adenocarcinoma, a non-small cell lung cancer, affected the donors. The sample originates from a study of CD4 and CD8 cells across lung adenocarcinoma regions. TCRdb reprocessed the PCR reads via MiXCR and lists one record per CDR3 protein. The sample includes under 2,500 distinct CDR3 sequences, about half seen only once; the top ten take 20% to 25%. The specimen sequenced was CD4+ T cells from the center of a lung tumor. The sequence came from a female donor with lung adenocarcinoma. The CD4 and CD8 labels of this study may be unreliable.

CDR3 residues: CASSYGTDTEAFF. The CDR3 DNA is TGTGCCAGCAGTTACGGTACGGACACTGAAGCTTTCTTT. The V call is TRBV6-5, the J call TRBJ1-1, with D hard to call. Trimming took off 2 bases at V and 3 bases at J, with 7 bases between the two ends. Germline lookup yields CDR1 MNHEY and CDR2 SVGAGI. This CDR3 is 13 amino acids long.